Below, 16 T cell receptor beta chains from the same sample are listed, as sequenced in a study of T-cell memory formation after mild COVID-19 (TCRdb year 2021). Library preparation employed 5' RACE. The sequencer was an Illumina NovaSeq 6000. TCRdb cleaned the public reads at Q25 with fastp, built clones with MiXCR and kept in-frame beta chains. For every CDR3 protein sequence, its rows merge into one entry that carries the most common genes and DNA. The table for this sample lists roughly 260,000 distinct CDR3 sequences; about a sixth of them were counted only once. Jointly, the top ten make up approximately 3.5% of the sample. Sequencing was carried out using PBMCs or a T cell subset sorted from them (not recorded which). The source of these receptors is a man between 18 and 35 years old who had mild COVID-19 (a few samples of this study predate the infection). The sample titles of this study are shuffled in the database, so cell type and time point are left out; the donor was told from shared clones.

This clonotype was observed a handful of times. This chain uses TRBV7-3 with TRBJ2-3; D ambiguous. V gave up 1 base and J gave up 2 bases, with 13 bases separating them. Germline lookup yields CDR1 SGHTA and CDR2 FQGTGA. This CDR3 is built from 16 residues. The CDR3 region has the DNA TGTGCCAGCAGCTTAAACCCCGTGGGTAACACAGATACGCAGTATTTT. This codes for CASSLNPVGNTDTQYF.

This clonotype was recorded a few times. The chain joins TRBV5-4 to TRBJ2-1; a possible D gene is TRBD2 (6 bases). Germline CDR1 reads SGHNT; CDR2 reads YYREEE (reference sequence). CDR3 length: 17 amino acids. V shed 4 bases and J shed 0 bases, with 17 bases lying between them. CDR3 in DNA: TGTGCCAGCAGCCCGGACGGGGGACGGAGCTCCTACAATGAGCAGTTCTTC. Its translation: CASSPDGGRSSYNEQFF.

This chain links TRBV14 with TRBJ1-2, with a weak D call TRBD1 (5 bases). This CDR3 is built from 13 residues. Germline-derived CDR1 and CDR2 are SGHDN and FVKESK. Deletions cut 8 bases from V and 3 bases from J, with 13 bases between. The CDR3 region has the DNA TGTGCCAGCGCTACGGGGCTCCACTATGGCTACACCTTC. Amino acids: CASATGLHYGYTF.

Comments on this clonotype: No conserved phenylalanine or tryptophan is present at the end of the CDR3, so a read error is the likely explanation. No DNA is shown, since the ends of the CDR3 on it are uncertain; the CDR3 is the one TCRdb lists. The rearrangement links TRBV7-2 to TRBJ1-2; the table's D call TRBD1 went unverified against the DNA. CDR1 SGHTA and CDR2 FQGNSA come from the germline V gene. The CDR3 comprises 13 residues, both ends counted. CDR3 protein: CASSLARDRGQAI.

The rearrangement joins TRBV5-1 to TRBJ2-5; D gene ambiguous. Deletions cut 4 bases from V and 5 bases from J, with 15 bases between. The V gene's germline CDR1 is SGHRS and CDR2 YFSETQ. The CDR3 sequence is 14 residues long. The CDR3 nucleotides read TGCGCCAGCAGCGCCCCCAGGACCGGCGAGACCCAGTACTTC. Translation: CASSAPRTGETQYF.

This chain links TRBV20-1 with TRBJ2-1, with D perhaps TRBD1 (6 bases). Germline CDR1 and CDR2: DFQATT and SNEGSKA (reference sequence). V was pared by 2 bases and J by 0 bases, with 17 bases between. The CDR3 covers 17 residues. The CDR3 region is CSARPIEGVLSYNEQFF. DNA of the CDR3: TGCAGTGCTAGACCTATCGAGGGGGTACTCTCCTACAATGAGCAGTTCTTC.

In its sample, this clonotype was seen a few times. The CDR3 sequence: CASGGEETQYF. For the CDR3, the DNA is TGCGCCTCCGGGGGGGAGGAGACCCAGTACTTC. The chain carries TRBV10-2 and TRBJ2-5; 8 nucleotides line up with TRBD2. Germline-derived CDR1 and CDR2 are WSHSY and SAAADI. The V and J ends lost 11 bases and 5 bases, in that order; junction bases with no gene match: 4. This CDR3 has 11 residues.

The rearrangement uses TRBV18 and TRBJ2-1; 7 bases match TRBD1. The CDR3 has 16 residues. Germline assignment: CDR1 KGHSH and CDR2 LQKENI. The ends lost 3 bases at V and 8 bases at J; junction bases unmatched: 13. This CDR3 is CASSPSSPGGNYEQFF. CDR3 in DNA: TGTGCCAGCTCACCGTCGAGCCCAGGGGGTAACTATGAGCAGTTCTTC.

This clonotype was picked up a small number of times. The V call is TRBV24-1, the J call TRBJ1-5; possible D gene TRBD1, 5 bases. The CDR3 consists of 13 residues. Germline CDR1 KGHDR, CDR2 SFDVKD. With 5 bases removed from V and 4 bases from J, the gap between germline ends came to 8 bases. The CDR3 reads CATSGNRNQPQHF. CDR3 bases: TGTGCCACCAGTGGGAACAGGAATCAGCCCCAGCATTTT.

This clonotype has only a few counts. The chain combines TRBV6-5 with TRBJ2-1; tentative D call: TRBD2 (5 bases). CDR1 and CDR2 from the germline V gene are MNHEY and SVGAGI. This CDR3 has 18 amino acids. V was cut by 2 bases and J by 0 bases, with 17 bases left in between. In DNA form, the CDR3 reads TGTGCCAGCAGTTACGGTATGAGCGGCCGGAGCTCCTACAATGAGCAGTTCTTC. It yields the protein CASSYGMSGRSSYNEQFF.

The chain uses TRBV4-2 and TRBJ1-5; D remains unclear. Looked up from germline, CDR1 is LGHNA and CDR2 is YNFKEQ. The CDR3 runs 13 residues. The germline V and J ends were trimmed by 3 bases and 5 bases, with 8 bases remaining between them. CDR3 sequence: CASSQDNYQPQHF. The CDR3 nucleotides read TGTGCCAGCAGCCAGGATAACTATCAGCCCCAGCATTTT.

This clonotype occurred a few times. This sequence joins TRBV10-1 and TRBJ1-3; D is uncertain. This CDR3 comprises 15 residues. Germline CDR1 reads WNHNN; CDR2 reads SYGVQD (reference sequence). Trimming stripped 5 bases from V and 0 bases from J, with 11 bases between. CDR3 bases: TGCGCCAGCAGTCCCGGGCCGAGCTCTGGAAACACCATATATTTT. It codes for CASSPGPSSGNTIYF.

The chain recombines TRBV27 with TRBJ2-1, with D maybe TRBD2 (5 bases). With 5 bases removed from V and 8 bases from J, the gap between germline ends came to 19 bases. The CDR3 totals 15 residues. Germline CDR1 MNHEY, CDR2 SMNVEV (reference sequence). CDR3 sequence: CASSTELLVTDEQFF. CDR3 nucleotides: TGTGCCAGCAGTACTGAATTACTAGTTACGGATGAGCAGTTCTTC.

V and J are TRBV9 and TRBJ2-1; the match to TRBD1 covers 9 bases. V lost 2 bases and J lost 4; bases outside the gene matches: 1. Germline CDR1 reads SGDLS; CDR2 reads YYNGEE. The CDR3 runs to 14 residues. The DNA for the CDR3 is TGTGCCAGCAGCGTGGGACAGGGATACAATGAGCAGTTCTTC. It encodes CASSVGQGYNEQFF.

This clonotype was seen a few times. The chain couples TRBV12-3 or TRBV12-4 to TRBJ2-5; a weak D match, TRBD1 (6 bases). CDR3 size: 12 residues. V gave up 2 bases and J gave up 9 bases, with 10 bases separating them. CDR3 amino acids: CASSLKRTAQYF. CDR3 nucleotide sequence: TGTGCCAGCAGTTTAAAGCGGACAGCCCAGTACTTC.

The chain's CDR3 is CASSAVLAGDTQYF. CDR3 in DNA: TGTGCCAGCAGTGCGGTGTTAGCGGGCGATACGCAGTATTTT. The rearrangement uses TRBV6-1 and TRBJ2-3; 7 nucleotides match TRBD2. The J segment lost 6 bases and the V segment lost 4 bases, leaving 7 bases of the junction unmatched. Germline loops: CDR1 MNHNS, CDR2 SASEGT. This CDR3 is built from 14 residues.